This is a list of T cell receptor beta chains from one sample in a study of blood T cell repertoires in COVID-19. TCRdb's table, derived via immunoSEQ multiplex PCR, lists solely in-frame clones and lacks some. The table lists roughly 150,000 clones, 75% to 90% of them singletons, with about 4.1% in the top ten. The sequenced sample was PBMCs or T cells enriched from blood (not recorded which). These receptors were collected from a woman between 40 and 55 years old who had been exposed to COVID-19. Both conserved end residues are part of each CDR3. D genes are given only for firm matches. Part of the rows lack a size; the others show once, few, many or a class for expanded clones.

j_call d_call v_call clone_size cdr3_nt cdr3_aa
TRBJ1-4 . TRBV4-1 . TGCGCCAGCATAAAACCCGGGGCAACTAATGAAAAACTGTTTTTT CASIKPGATNEKLFF
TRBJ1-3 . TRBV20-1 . TGCAGTGCTAATGACAGGCGCCTCTCTGGAAACACCATATATTTT CSANDRRLSGNTIYF
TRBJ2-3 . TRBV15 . TGTGCCACCAGCAGAGAGGGAGTTAGGACAGATACGCAGTATTTT CATSREGVRTDTQYF
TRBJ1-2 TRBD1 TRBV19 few TGTGCCAGTTCTACAGGGGTCAACTATGGCTACACCTTC CASSTGVNYGYTF
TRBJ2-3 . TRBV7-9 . TGTGCCAGCAGCCCCTCGGGGGGCGGGACAGATACGCAGTATTTT CASSPSGGGTDTQYF
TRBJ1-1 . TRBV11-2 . TGTGCCAGCACCCTTTCTACAGGGACGGCTGAAGCTTTCTTT CASTLSTGTAEAFF
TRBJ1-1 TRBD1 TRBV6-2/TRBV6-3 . TGTGCCAGCAGCCTTAACAGGGGCCGTGAAGCTTTCTTT CASSLNRGREAFF
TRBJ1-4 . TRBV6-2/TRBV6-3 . TGTGCCAGCAGTTACTCCGGTGAAAAACTGTTTTTT CASSYSGEKLFF
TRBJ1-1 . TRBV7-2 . TGTGCCAGCCAGAAGATGACAGAAAACACTGAAGCTTTCTTT CASQKMTENTEAFF
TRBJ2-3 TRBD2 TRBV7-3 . TGTGCCAGCAGCCCTGGGGGGACTACTGTAGATACGCAGTATTTT CASSPGGTTVDTQYF
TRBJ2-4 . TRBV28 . TGTGCCAGCAGTTTTAAGGGGGGACAGCTAACTACAGTAGCCAAAAACATTCAGTACTTC CASSFKGGQLTTVAKNIQYF
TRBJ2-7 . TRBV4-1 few TGCGCCAGCAGCTCTAGCGCGAGCTCCTACGAGCAGTACTTC CASSSSASSYEQYF
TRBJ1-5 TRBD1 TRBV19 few TGTGCCAGTACTCTCGGTGGGCAGGGGGCCTGGCAGCCCCAGCATTTT CASTLGGQGAWQPQHF
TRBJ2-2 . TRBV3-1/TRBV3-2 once TGTGCCAGCAGCCAAGAAACCCTATCAACCGGGGAGCTGTTTTTT CASSQETLSTGELFF
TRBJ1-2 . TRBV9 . TGTGCCAGCAGCTTCGCAAGCCGAACAAGAGGCTATGGCTACACCTTC CASSFASRTRGYGYTF
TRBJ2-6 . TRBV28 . TGTGCCAGCAGTTTATTATTCTCCTCTGGGGCCAACGTCCTGACTTTC CASSLLFSSGANVLTF
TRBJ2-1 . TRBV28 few TGTGCCAGTGAAACCGGGACTCTGAGCTCCTACAATGAGCAGTTCTTC CASETGTLSSYNEQFF
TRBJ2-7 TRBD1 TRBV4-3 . TGCGCCAGCAGCCAAGACCAGGGGGTAAACGAGCAGTACTTC CASSQDQGVNEQYF
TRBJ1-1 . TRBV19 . TGTGCCAGTAGAACTTTAATAAACACTGAAGCTTTCTTT CASRTLINTEAFF
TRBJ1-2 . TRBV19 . TGTGCCAGTAGTATACTAGACAGCTACTATGGCTACACCTTC CASSILDSYYGYTF
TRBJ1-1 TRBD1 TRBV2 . TGTGCCAGCAGTGCAGTAAGGGACAGGGGTTATGAAGGAGCTTTCTTT CASSAVRDRGYEGAFF
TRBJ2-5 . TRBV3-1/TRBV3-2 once TGTGCCAGCGGTAGAAGTGGGCAGCATTGGGAGACCCAGTACTTC CASGRSGQHWETQYF
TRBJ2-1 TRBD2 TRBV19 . TGTGCCAGTAGGTGGGGCGCGGGACTAGCGGGCCAACAGAAGCAGTTCTTC CASRWGAGLAGQQKQFF
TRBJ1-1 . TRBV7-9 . TGTGCCAGCAGCTTGTCGGGAATGAACACTGAAGCTTTCTTT CASSLSGMNTEAFF
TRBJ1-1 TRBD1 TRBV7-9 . TGTGCCAGCAGCTACGGTGACAGGGGACCTGAAGCTTTCTTT CASSYGDRGPEAFF
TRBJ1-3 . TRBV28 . TGTGCCAGCAGTCCCGACAGGGGAAACACCATATATTTT CASSPDRGNTIYF
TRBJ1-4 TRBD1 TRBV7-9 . TGTGCCAGCAGCTTACTGGACAGGGGACCAACTAATGAAAAACTGTTTTTT CASSLLDRGPTNEKLFF
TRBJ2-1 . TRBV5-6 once TGTGCCAGCAGCTTCCGGGTAAATGAGCAGTTCTTC CASSFRVNEQFF
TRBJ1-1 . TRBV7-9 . TGTGCCAGCAGCTTAGTAATTACTGAAGCTTTCTTT CASSLVITEAFF
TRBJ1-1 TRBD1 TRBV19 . TGTGCCAGTAGTCCCCCCGGGACAGGGGGGAAAAGAGCTTTCTTT CASSPPGTGGKRAFF
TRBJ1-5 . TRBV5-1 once TGCGCCAGCAGCTTGGGTTACAGTACGGCCAATCAGCCCCAGCATTTT CASSLGYSTANQPQHF
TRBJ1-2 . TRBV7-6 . TGTGCCAGCAGCTTAGCGCGGGGGGCGCGTCATGGCTACACCTTC CASSLARGARHGYTF
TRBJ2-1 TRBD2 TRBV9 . TGTGCCAGCAGCGTGTCGCGCGGGGGGGCCGATGAGCAGTTCTTC CASSVSRGGADEQFF
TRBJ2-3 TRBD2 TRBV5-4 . TGTGCCAGCAGCTTGGCGGGAGTAGCGGGAGCACATACGCAGTATTTT CASSLAGVAGAHTQYF